The sequence of this T cell receptor beta chain was determined in a study of memory CD4+ T cells and cytomegalovirus serostatus. Data came from immunoSEQ multiplex PCR; TCRdb stores just in-frame clones and leaves some out. The sample records around 50,000 clones, around 78% being singletons. The sort gate was single viable CD3+CD4+CD8-CD45RO+ cells for memory CD4+ T cells. V was pared by 4 bases and J by 1 base, with 5 bases of the junction left unmatched. The CDR3 length is 15 residues. Germline CDR1 is GTSNPN and CDR2 is SVGIG (reference sequence). The chain joins TRBV30 to TRBJ2-2; 8 bases are shared with TRBD1. This sequence originates from an adult in good health and CMV-seronegative. The source material was memory CD4+ T cells from blood. The CDR3 loop reads CAWTVGQGNTGELFF. In DNA, the CDR3 is TGTGCCTGGACTGTCGGACAGGGGAACACCGGGGAGCTGTTTTTT.